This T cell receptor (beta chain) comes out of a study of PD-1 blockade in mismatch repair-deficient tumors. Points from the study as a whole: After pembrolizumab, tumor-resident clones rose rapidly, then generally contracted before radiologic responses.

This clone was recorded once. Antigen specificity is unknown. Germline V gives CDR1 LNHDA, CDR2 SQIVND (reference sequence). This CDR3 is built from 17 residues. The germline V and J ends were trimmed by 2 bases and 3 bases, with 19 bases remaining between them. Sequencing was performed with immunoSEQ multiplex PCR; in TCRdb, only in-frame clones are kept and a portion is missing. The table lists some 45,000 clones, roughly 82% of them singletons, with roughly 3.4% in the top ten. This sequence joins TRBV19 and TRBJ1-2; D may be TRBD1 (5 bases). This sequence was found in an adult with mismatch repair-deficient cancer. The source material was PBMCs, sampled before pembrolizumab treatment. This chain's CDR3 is CASSISAKSAGDYGYTF. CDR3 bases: TGTGCCAGTAGTATATCGGCCAAGTCCGCGGGGGACTATGGCTACACCTTC.